This T cell receptor beta chain was recorded in a study of blood T cells in healthy people across ages. With a J-beta primer mix and a sample-barcoded 5' primer, a second PCR ran about 7 to 12 cycles. TCRdb re-called the 5' RACE reads with MiXCR, one entry per CDR3 protein. The table has about 1.1 million distinct CDR3 sequences, roughly two fifths seen once; the top ten hold approximately 14%. The CDR3 length is 16 residues. The V gene end was trimmed by 2 bases and the J gene end by 1 base; junction bases not matched to a gene: 4. Germline V gene data show CDR1 as MNHNS and CDR2 as SASEGT. Sequences were obtained from blood. The chain employs TRBV6-1 and TRBJ2-3; 9 nucleotides match TRBD1. The sequence was collected from a man between 18 and 29 years old in good health. The CDR3 protein is CASSERRTGGTDTQYF. In nucleotides, the CDR3 is TGTGCCAGCAGTGAACGAAGGACAGGGGGCACAGATACGCAGTATTTT.